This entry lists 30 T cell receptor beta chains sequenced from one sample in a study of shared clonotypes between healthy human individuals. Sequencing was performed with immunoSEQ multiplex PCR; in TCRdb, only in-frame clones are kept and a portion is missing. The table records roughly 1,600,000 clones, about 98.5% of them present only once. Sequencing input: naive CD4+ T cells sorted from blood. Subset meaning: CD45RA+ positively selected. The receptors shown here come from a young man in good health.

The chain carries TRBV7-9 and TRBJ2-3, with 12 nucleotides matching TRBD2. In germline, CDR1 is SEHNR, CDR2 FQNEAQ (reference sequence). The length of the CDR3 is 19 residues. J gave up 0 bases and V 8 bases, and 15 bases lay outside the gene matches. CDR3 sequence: CASSQTSGSFGTSTDTQYF. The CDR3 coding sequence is TGTGCCAGCTCCCAGACTAGCGGGAGTTTTGGGACTAGCACAGATACGCAGTATTTT.

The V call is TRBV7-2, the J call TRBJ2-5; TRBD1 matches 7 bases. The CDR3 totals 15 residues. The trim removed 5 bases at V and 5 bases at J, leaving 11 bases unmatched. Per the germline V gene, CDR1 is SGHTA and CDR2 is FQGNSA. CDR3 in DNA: TGTGCCAGCAGCCCGGCTACAGGGGCGACGGAGACCCAGTACTTC. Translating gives CASSPATGATETQYF.

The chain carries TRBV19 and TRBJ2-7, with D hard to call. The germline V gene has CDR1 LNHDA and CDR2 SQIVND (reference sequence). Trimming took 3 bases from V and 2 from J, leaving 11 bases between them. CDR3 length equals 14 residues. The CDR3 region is CASSIRSFTYEQYF. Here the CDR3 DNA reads TGTGCCAGTAGTATCCGCAGCTTTACCTACGAGCAGTACTTC.

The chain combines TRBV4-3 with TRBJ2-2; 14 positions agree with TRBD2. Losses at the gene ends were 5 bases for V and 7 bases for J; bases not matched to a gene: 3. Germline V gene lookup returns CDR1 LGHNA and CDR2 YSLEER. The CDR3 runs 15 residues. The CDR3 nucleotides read TGCGCCAGCAGCGTTGGGACTAGCGGGAGCGGGGAGCTGTTTTTT. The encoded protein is CASSVGTSGSGELFF.

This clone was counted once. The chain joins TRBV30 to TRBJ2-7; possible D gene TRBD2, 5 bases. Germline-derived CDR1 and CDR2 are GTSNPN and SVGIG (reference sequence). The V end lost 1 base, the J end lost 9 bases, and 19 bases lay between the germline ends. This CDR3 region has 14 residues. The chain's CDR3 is CAWSAGYTLLGQYF. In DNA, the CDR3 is TGTGCCTGGAGTGCGGGATATACACTACTGGGGCAGTACTTC.

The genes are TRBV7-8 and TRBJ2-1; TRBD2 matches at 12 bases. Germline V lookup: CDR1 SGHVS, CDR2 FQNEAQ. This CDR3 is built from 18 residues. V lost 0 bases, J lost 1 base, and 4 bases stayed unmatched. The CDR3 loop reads CASSLAGTSGRSYNEQFF. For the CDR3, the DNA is TGTGCCAGCAGCTTAGCGGGGACTAGCGGGCGTTCCTACAATGAGCAGTTCTTC.

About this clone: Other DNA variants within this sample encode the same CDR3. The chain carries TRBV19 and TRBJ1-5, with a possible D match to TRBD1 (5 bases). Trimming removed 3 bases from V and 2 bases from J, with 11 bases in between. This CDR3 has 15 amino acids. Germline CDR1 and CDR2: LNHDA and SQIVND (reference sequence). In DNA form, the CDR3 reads TGTGCCAGTAGTATTAGGGGTACTGGCAATCAGCCCCAGCATTTT. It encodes CASSIRGTGNQPQHF.

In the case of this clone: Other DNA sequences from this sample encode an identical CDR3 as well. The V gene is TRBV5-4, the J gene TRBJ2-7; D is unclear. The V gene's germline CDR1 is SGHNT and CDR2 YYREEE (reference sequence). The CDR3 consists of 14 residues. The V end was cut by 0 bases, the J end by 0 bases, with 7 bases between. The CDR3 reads CASSLAPSSYEQYF. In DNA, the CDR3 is TGTGCCAGCAGCTTGGCACCCAGCTCCTACGAGCAGTACTTC.

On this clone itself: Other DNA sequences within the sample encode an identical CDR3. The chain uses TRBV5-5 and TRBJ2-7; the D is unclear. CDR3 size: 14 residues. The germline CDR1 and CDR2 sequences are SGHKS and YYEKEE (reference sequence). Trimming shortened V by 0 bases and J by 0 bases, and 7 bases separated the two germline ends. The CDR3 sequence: CASSLEPGSYEQYF. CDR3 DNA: TGTGCCAGCAGCTTGGAGCCTGGCTCCTACGAGCAGTACTTC.

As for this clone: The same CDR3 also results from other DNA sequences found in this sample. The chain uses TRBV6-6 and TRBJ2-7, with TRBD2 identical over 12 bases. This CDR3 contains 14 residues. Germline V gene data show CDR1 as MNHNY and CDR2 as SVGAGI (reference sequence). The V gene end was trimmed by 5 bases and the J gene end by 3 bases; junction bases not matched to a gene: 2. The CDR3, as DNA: TGTGCCAGCAGTCGACTAGCGGGAGACTACGAGCAGTACTTC. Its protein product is CASSRLAGDYEQYF.

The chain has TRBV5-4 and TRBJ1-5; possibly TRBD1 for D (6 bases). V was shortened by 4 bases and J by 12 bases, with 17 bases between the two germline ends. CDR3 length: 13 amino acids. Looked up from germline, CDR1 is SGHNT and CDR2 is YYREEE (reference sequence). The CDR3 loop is CASSRGGGLDQHF. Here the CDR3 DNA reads TGTGCCAGCAGCAGGGGCGGGGGGCTCGACCAGCATTTT.

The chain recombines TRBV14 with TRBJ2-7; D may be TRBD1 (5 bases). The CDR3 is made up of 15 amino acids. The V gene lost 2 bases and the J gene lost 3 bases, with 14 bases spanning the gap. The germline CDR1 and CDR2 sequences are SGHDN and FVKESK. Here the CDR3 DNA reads TGTGCCAGCAGCCAATCGGCCAGGGTAATCTACGAGCAGTACTTC. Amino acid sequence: CASSQSARVIYEQYF.

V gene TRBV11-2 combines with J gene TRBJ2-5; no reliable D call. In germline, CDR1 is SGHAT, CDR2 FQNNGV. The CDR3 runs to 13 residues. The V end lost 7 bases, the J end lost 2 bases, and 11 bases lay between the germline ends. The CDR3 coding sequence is TGTGCCAGCACTCTTGCCTATCAAGAGACCCAGTACTTC. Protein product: CASTLAYQETQYF.

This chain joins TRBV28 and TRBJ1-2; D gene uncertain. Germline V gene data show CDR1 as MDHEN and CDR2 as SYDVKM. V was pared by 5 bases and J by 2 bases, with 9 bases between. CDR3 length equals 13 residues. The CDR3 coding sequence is TGTGCCAGCAGTACCCTCTTCAACTATGGCTACACCTTC. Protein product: CASSTLFNYGYTF.

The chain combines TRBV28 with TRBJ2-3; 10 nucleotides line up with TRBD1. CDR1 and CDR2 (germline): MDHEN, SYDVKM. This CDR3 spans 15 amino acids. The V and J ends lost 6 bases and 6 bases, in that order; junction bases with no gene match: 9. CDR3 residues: CASSLPGQGRDTQYF. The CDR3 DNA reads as TGTGCCAGCAGCTTACCGGGACAGGGGCGGGATACGCAGTATTTT. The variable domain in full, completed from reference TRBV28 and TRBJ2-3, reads DVKVTQSSRYLVKRTGEKVFLECVQDMDHENMFWYRQDPGLGLRLIYFSYDVKMKEKGDIPEGYSVSREKKERFSLILESASTNQTSMYLCASSLPGQGRDTQYFGPGTRLTVL.

The CDR3 DNA reads as TGTGCCAGCCGAGGGAGGACCTTAGACGAGCAGTACTTC. Translated: CASRGRTLDEQYF. V and J are TRBV14 and TRBJ2-7, with a possible D match to TRBD2 (6 bases). Trimming left V 8 bases short and J 5 bases short, with 16 bases between. Germline assignment: CDR1 SGHDN and CDR2 FVKESK. CDR3 length equals 13 residues.

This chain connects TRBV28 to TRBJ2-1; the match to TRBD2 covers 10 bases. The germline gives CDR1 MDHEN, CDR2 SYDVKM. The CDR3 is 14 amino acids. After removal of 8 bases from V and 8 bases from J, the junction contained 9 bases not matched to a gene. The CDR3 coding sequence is TGTGCCAGCGAAACTAGCGGGATCAGACATGAGCAGTTCTTC. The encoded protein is CASETSGIRHEQFF.

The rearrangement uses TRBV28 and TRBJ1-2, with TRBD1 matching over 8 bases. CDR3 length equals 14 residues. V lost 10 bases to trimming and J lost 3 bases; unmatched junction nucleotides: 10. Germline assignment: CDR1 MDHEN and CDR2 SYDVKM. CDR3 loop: CATKAGGSDYGYTF. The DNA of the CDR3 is TGTGCCACCAAGGCAGGGGGCAGTGACTATGGCTACACCTTC.

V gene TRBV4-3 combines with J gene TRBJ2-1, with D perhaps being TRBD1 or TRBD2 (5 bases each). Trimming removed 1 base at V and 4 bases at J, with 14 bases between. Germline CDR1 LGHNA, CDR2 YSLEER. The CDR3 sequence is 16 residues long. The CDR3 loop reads CASSQVLGTHYNEQFF. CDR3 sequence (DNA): TGCGCCAGCAGCCAAGTCCTTGGGACCCATTACAATGAGCAGTTCTTC.

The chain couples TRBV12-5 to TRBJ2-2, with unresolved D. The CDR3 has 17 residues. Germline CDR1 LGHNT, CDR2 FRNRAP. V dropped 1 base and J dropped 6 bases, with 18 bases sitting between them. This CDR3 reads CASGLALQLKGAGELFF. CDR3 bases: TGTGCTAGTGGTTTGGCCCTTCAGTTAAAAGGAGCCGGGGAGCTGTTTTTT. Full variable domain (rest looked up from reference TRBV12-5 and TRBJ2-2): DARVTQTPRHKVTEMGQEVTMRCQPILGHNTVFWYRQTMMQGLELLAYFRNRAPLDDSGMPKDRFSAEMPDATLATLKIQPSEPRDSAVYFCASGLALQLKGAGELFFGEGSRLTVL.

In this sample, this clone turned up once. This CDR3 is CATSSYWTGENEQYF. CDR3 nucleotides: TGTGCCACCAGCAGCTACTGGACAGGGGAAAACGAGCAGTACTTC. This chain connects TRBV15 to TRBJ2-7, with TRBD1 matching over 9 bases. CDR1 LNHNV and CDR2 YYDKDF come from the germline V gene (reference sequence). The ends lost 3 bases at V and 5 bases at J; junction bases unmatched: 8. The CDR3 runs to 15 residues.

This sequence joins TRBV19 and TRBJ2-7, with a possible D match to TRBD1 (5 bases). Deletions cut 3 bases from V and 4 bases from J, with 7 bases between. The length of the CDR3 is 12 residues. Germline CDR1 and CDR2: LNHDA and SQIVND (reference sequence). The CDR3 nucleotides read TGTGCCAGTAGTATTGACAGATACGAGCAGTACTTC. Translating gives CASSIDRYEQYF.

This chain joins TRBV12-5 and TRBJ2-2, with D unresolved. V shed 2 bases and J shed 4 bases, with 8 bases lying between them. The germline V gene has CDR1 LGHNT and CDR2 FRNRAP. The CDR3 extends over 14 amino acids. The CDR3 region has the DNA TGTGCTAGTGGTTTGTGGGGAAGCACCGGGGAGCTGTTTTTT. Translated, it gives CASGLWGSTGELFF.

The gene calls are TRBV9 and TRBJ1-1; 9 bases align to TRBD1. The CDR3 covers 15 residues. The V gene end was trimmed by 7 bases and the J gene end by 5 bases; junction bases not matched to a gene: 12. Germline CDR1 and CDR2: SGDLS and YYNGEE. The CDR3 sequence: CASSPGTGQGTEAFF. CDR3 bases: TGTGCCAGCTCCCCCGGGACAGGGCAGGGGACTGAAGCTTTCTTT.

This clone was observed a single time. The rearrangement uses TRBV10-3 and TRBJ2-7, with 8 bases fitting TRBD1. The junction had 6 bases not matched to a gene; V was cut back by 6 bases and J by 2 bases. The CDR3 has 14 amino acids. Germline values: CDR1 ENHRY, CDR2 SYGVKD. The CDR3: CAIRGQGGTYEQYF. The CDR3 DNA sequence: TGTGCCATCAGAGGACAGGGAGGAACCTACGAGCAGTACTTC.

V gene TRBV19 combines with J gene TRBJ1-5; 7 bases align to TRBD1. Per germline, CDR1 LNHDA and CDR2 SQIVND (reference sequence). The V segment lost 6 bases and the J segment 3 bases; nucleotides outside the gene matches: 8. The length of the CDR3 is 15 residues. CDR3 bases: TGTGCCAGTAGCCGCCGGGACAGAATCAATCAGCCCCAGCATTTT. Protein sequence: CASSRRDRINQPQHF.

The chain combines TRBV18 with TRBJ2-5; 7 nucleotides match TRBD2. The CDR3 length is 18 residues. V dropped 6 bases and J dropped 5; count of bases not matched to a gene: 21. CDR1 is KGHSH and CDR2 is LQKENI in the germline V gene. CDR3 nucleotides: TGTGCCAGCTCTAACACCCCGTCCCGCGGGAGTCCTGGGGAGACCCAGTACTTC. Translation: CASSNTPSRGSPGETQYF.

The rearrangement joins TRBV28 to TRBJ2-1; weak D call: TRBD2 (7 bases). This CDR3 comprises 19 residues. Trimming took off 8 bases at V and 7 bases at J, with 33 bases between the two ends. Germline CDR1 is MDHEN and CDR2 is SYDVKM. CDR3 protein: CASSSFRGADKGLRNEQFF. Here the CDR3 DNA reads TGTGCCAGCTCCTCTTTCCGGGGGGCAGATAAGGGCCTCAGAAATGAGCAGTTCTTC.

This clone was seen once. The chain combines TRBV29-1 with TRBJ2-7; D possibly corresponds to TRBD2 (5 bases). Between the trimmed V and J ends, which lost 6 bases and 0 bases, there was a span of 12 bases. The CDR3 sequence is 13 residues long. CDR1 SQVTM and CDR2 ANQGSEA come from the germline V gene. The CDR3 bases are TGCAGCGTCCGAGCCGGACTCTCCTACGAGCAGTACTTC. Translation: CSVRAGLSYEQYF.

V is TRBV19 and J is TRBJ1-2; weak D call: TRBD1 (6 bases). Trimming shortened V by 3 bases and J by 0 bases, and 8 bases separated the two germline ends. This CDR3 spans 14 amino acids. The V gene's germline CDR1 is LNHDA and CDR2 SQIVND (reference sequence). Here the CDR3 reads CASSMDRANYGYTF. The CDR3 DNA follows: TGTGCCAGTAGTATGGACAGAGCTAACTATGGCTACACCTTC.